This T cell receptor (beta chain) was recovered during a study of T cells of healthy individuals. Each CDR3 protein is one row after TCRdb ran MiXCR on the 5' RACE reads. The sample lists tens of thousands of distinct CDR3 sequences, about 5% occurring once. Points on this clonotype: A much larger clone sits a single nucleotide away, making a read error possible.

Germline V gives CDR1 SGHRS, CDR2 YFSETQ. The CDR3 has 16 amino acids. The sequence came from a female donor in good health. V and J are TRBV5-1 and TRBJ1-6; D is unresolved. CDR3 residues: CASSLYKSGNDSPLNF. The DNA for the CDR3 is TGCGCCAGCAGCCTCTACAAGTCCGGCAATGATTCACCCCTCAACTTT. Drawing the rest from reference TRBV5-1 and TRBJ1-6, the complete variable domain is KAGVTQTPRYLIKTRGQQVTLSCSPISGHRSVSWYQQTPGQGLQFLFEYFSETQRNKGNFPGRFSGRQFSNSRSEMNVSTLELGDSALYLCASSLYKSGNDSPLNFGNGTRLTVT.